These T cell receptor beta chains were read from a single sample in a study of T cell responses to AZD1222 COVID-19 vaccine. This table comes from immunoSEQ multiplex PCR, and its TCRdb copy is limited to in-frame clones, with some not included. This sample has 90,000 to 150,000 clones, with approximately 89% found just once. The starting material was peripheral blood, obtained on day 0 of AZD1222 vaccination. These receptors originate from an adult in good health. CDR3s include the opening cysteine and the closing phenylalanine or tryptophan. Each record gives: D gene, clone size, J gene, V gene, CDR3 DNA, CDR3 protein. A D gene is named only where the DNA matches it firmly. Clone size is not always given. Where it is, it says once, few, many or a class for expanded clones.

.,.,TRBJ1-2,TRBV7-8,TGTGCCTCGGGCCAGGACGGAACCTATGGCTACACCTTC,CASGQDGTYGYTF
.,few,TRBJ2-1,TRBV19,TGTGCCAGTAGACCGGACGGGCTATACAATGAGCAGTTCTTC,CASRPDGLYNEQFF
.,.,TRBJ1-2,TRBV7-8,TGTGCCAGCAGCCACGCGGGACACGAGCCGACCTATGGCTACACCTTC,CASSHAGHEPTYGYTF
TRBD1,once,TRBJ2-3,TRBV6-6,TGTGCCAGCAGTACGACAGGGATGGGGGACACAGATACGCAGTATTTT,CASSTTGMGDTDTQYF
TRBD1,.,TRBJ1-2,TRBV28,TGTGCCAGCAGGCCCTCGGACGGACAGGGATTTAACTATGGCTACACCTTC,CASRPSDGQGFNYGYTF
TRBD1,.,TRBJ1-3,TRBV7-2,TGTGCCAGCAGCTTAGTGACAGGGGCGACTGGAAACACCATATATTTT,CASSLVTGATGNTIYF
.,.,TRBJ1-2,TRBV4-1,TGCGCCAGCAGCCAGATAAGGACGGAGTATGGCTACACCTTC,CASSQIRTEYGYTF
TRBD1,.,TRBJ1-2,TRBV19,TGTGCCAGTACGAGACAGGGACAAGGGGCAGGGGGCTACACCTTC,CASTRQGQGAGGYTF
TRBD1,.,TRBJ2-6,TRBV28,TGTGCCAGCAGTTTCCCGCAACAGGGGTTGTCTGGGGCCAACGTCCTGACTTTC,CASSFPQQGLSGANVLTF
.,.,TRBJ2-3,TRBV11-2,TGTGCCAGCAGCCACCCCCCAAATACGCAGTATTTT,CASSHPPNTQYF
TRBD2,.,TRBJ2-2,TRBV6-6,TGTGCCAGCAGTCGCGCCAGGACTAGCGGATACACCGGGGAGCTGTTTTTT,CASSRARTSGYTGELFF
TRBD1,once,TRBJ1-6,TRBV6-5,TGTGCCAGCAGTTACTCCGAGGGGGCGTATAATTCACCCCTCCACTTT,CASSYSEGAYNSPLHF
TRBD1,.,TRBJ1-2,TRBV6-5,TGTGCCAGCAGACGACAGGGAAGTAACTATGGCTACACCTTC,CASRRQGSNYGYTF
.,.,TRBJ1-1,TRBV7-8,TGTGCCAGCAGCTTAGCGGGGTCGGGGGGCACTGAAGCTTTCTTT,CASSLAGSGGTEAFF
TRBD1,.,TRBJ2-3,TRBV5-5,TGTGCCAGCAGCTTGGATTTGCAGGGGGCTACAGATACGCAGTATTTT,CASSLDLQGATDTQYF
.,.,TRBJ2-1,TRBV5-1,TGCGCCAGCAGCTTGCCCTCCTTGCCAGGGAGTAGGTACAATGAGCAGTTCTTC,CASSLPSLPGSRYNEQFF
.,.,TRBJ2-3,TRBV2,TGTGCCAGCAGTGAATTGGACCTAACAGATACGCAGTATTTT,CASSELDLTDTQYF
.,.,TRBJ1-4,TRBV4-1,TGCGCCAGCAGCCAAGATCCCCAGCCCTCTTATGAAAAACTGTTTTTT,CASSQDPQPSYEKLFF
TRBD2,.,TRBJ2-3,TRBV7-9,TGTGCCAGCAGCCCACTAGCGGGGTTCTTCACAGATACGCAGTATTTT,CASSPLAGFFTDTQYF
.,.,TRBJ1-4,TRBV19,TGTGCCAGCTCCCCCGAGGCCCGGGAAAAACTGTTTTTT,CASSPEAREKLFF